This TCR beta chain emerged from a study of cytomegalovirus exposure and HLA in healthy donors (dated by TCRdb to about 2017). About the study as a whole: According to an earlier analysis of a few hundred of the donors, 150 million to 200 million T cells yielded 100 million or so unique TCR beta sequences and roughly 280 Gb of sequence data. An early release that covered 500 to 800 HLA-typed donors contained approximately 290 gigabases of sequencing data and 65 million to 100 million unique TCR sequences. Among the roughly 390 genotyped donors, approximately 77% belonged to the genetic ancestry cluster associated with self-reported Caucasian donors. The study aimed to test whether signatures of past pathogen exposure could be identified by cataloging public T cell receptors. Using immunosequencing, the study profiled T cell repertoires from 666 subjects and related those repertoires to cytomegalovirus serostatus. Besides the first cohort of around 670 subjects, a separate validation cohort made up of some 110 different subjects was used. High-throughput TCR immunosequencing, statistical association of individual TCRs with disease status, and machine learning were combined to predict cytomegalovirus infection status. To study patterns of TCR occurrence, a later analysis re-analyzed previously published TCR beta repertoires from 500 to 850 donors and added high-resolution HLA genotyping. In the later analysis, no new phenotypic data were used to find candidate immune exposures; instead, reliance was placed on TCR beta sequences and their occurrence across donors. In an earlier analysis of 550 to 700 of the donors, high-throughput TCR beta sequencing was used to judge whether each TCR beta V gene segment behaved as functional or pseudogenic. Alongside the repertoire data, information on donor age, sex, ethnicity and CMV serostatus was compiled. In a later genetic analysis, genome-wide SNP genotypes for about 55% of the roughly 700 donors were used, and that subset was treated as a discovery cohort. Every discovery cohort repertoire had been produced on one sequencing platform. HLA typing included class I and class II loci at four-digit resolution. Typing coverage differed by locus: A, B, C, DRB1 and DQB1 were typed in roughly 629-640 donors, DQA1 in 522, DPA1 in 600 to 610, and DPB1 in just under 490. About 5 DR-DQ haplotypes were handled as single units for association and clustering, since linkage in the cohort was strong. Across approximately 400 genotyped donors of the cohort, an average of roughly 250,000 unique TCR beta nucleotide sequences per donor were sequenced, and 15% to 20% of those sequences were non-productive. Study-wide conclusions, independent of this receptor: A few of the identified cytomegalovirus-associated TCR beta chains were confirmed in vitro to be specific for cytomegalovirus antigens. The study listed 150 to 200 TCR beta chains as associated with cytomegalovirus. A later genetic analysis reported fewer N-insertions in productive TCRs among donors in an Asian-associated ancestry cluster than the roughly 640-donor mean. The classifier was reported to diagnose cytomegalovirus status with high specificity and sensitivity in both the original and validation cohorts. In an earlier analysis of about 540 of the donors, most TCR beta V segments were observed in productive rearrangements about 87% or about 30% of the time, broadly matching IMGT annotations. Linkage disequilibrium might explain the correlated functional status among segregating V segments, but an unknown experimental factor could not be ruled out. Because the 87-base-pair reads could not distinguish some IMGT-functional V segments, including TRBV6-2 and TRBV6-3, those segments were excluded. A later analysis found that TCR association rates varied across HLA loci, with DRB1 alleles showing the most associated TCRs and HLA-C alleles the fewest. Several of the top co-occurrence clusters appeared to be linked to parvovirus B19, influenza, CMV and Epstein-Barr virus, according to a later analysis. The only immune exposure information available for the cohort was CMV serostatus. At a false discovery rate of 0.05, a later analysis linked approximately 18,000 TCR beta sequences to specific HLA alleles. A cluster of highly shared sequence variants was judged likely to represent a technical artifact of the sequencing pipeline. Assigning TCR associations to individual alleles was difficult when HLA alleles, especially DR and DQ, strongly co-occurred. Roughly uniform sequencing depth across donors was assumed in presence/absence analyses, although this assumption may not hold. Because HLA typing was missing for some donors at each locus, association tests included only the typed subset. A later analysis found that most CMV-associated TCR beta chains appeared HLA-restricted, with HLA associations seemingly driven largely by CMV exposure. Most TCR sequences were seen in very few donors, while some public TCRs were found in many individuals. A later genetic analysis associated a missense DCLRE1C variant with V-gene and J-gene trimming of TCR beta chains, and an independent cohort replicated the association. A later analysis found that HLA-associated TCR beta chains were more clonally expanded and had lower generation probabilities than equally common non-associated chains. Only TCR beta chains were sequenced in this cohort, and the absence of alpha or paired-chain data limited detectable features. A further reported finding was that TCR beta sequences accurately predicted the HLA-A and HLA-B alleles for most subjects in the first cohort. The authors suggested that the approach could potentially be generalized to other disease states and immunological phenotypes. Because counts were too low, some 17 rarely observed V segments, including chromosome 9 orphons, were left out of the earlier analysis of a few hundred of the donors.

The cohort comprised 710 or so healthy bone marrow donors. At the time of sampling, every cohort member was nominally healthy, though immune exposures that went unrecorded were likely present. The donor tested CMV seropositive, placing the donor among the approximately 290 seropositive members of the cohort. A peripheral blood sample was collected from each donor, and TCR beta sequencing was performed on peripheral blood mononuclear cells. Genomic DNA was extracted from the blood cell samples with the Qiagen DNeasy Blood Extraction Kit. The junction carries 10 bases between V and J, which are trimmed by 0 bases and 2 bases respectively. CDR1 and CDR2 (LGHNA, YNFKEQ) derive from the germline V gene. From cysteine to phenylalanine, the CDR3 is 15 amino acids long. The read is trimmed to its CDR3 DNA, 45 bases read in frame from base 1. Concerning this clone: It lacks a known antigen. No much larger clone exists at a distance of one base, and base qualities are not known.

The library was produced with the immunoSEQ multiplex PCR assay. A mixture of 60 forward primers for TCR Vbeta segments and 13 reverse primers for TCR Jbeta segments was used in the multiplex PCR. Amplification of the CDR3 region of rearranged TCR beta genes was performed with a multiplex PCR assay on genomic DNA. The Illumina HiSeq System was used to sequence the amplified TCR beta libraries as 87-base-pair reads. Per the original workflow: In a later analysis, tens of millions of unique TCR beta chains were counted across the approximately 670 repertoires, and approximately 11 million of these chains were shared by at least two donors. A nearest-neighbor algorithm error-corrected the raw reads and collapsed the reads into unique sequences, merging closely related sequences to remove PCR and sequencing errors. CDR3 sequences were aligned to IMGT reference sequences to assign V, D and J gene segments. Each retained sequence needed at least a six-nucleotide match to both a V gene segment and a J gene segment. Rearrangements were classified as productive when the CDR3 lacked stop codons and remained in frame with V and J, and all other rearrangements were classified as non-productive. CDR3 was defined according to IMGT convention as the region running from the second conserved V-encoded cysteine to the conserved J-encoded phenylalanine. The earlier analysis of about 590 of the donors excluded sequences that lacked an unambiguous match to a single V gene segment. In an earlier analysis of 587 of the donors, a V segment was called functional when productive rearrangements were above 56.7%, and segregating when the standard deviation between donors exceeded 5%. A statistical classification framework was developed to diagnose cytomegalovirus status using the catalog of TCR beta chain sequences. V and J gene assignment, in a later analysis, came from comparing TCR nucleotide sequences with IMGT/GENE-DB human TR gene sequences. In a later analysis, CDR3 sequences and most-parsimonious VDJ recombination scenarios were assigned using the TCRdist pipeline. In a later analysis, each TCR beta chain was defined by its CDR3 amino acid sequence together with its V-gene family, and reads without a unique V-gene family were excluded. As a way to deal with suspected cross-contamination and a sequencing artifact, a later analysis dropped 592 nucleotide sequences that were highly shared and had low generation probability. A later analysis calculated a clonal expansion index for each public chain from normalized within-repertoire ranks of inferred template counts. A later analysis computed generation probabilities with a VDJ recombination model fitted to out-of-frame rearrangements, and checked the results against IGoR. In a later analysis, TCR-TCR, TCR-HLA and TCR-CMV co-occurrence was scored with hypergeometric tests, and a repertoire-size bias correction was applied to TCR pairs. To estimate false discovery rates, a later analysis permuted the HLA or CMV assignments 20 times. A later analysis grouped co-occurring TCRs with DBSCAN, adding TCRdist sequence similarity when clustering within HLA-allele-positive subsets. Repertoires with fewer than 30,000 or more than 120,000 public chains were left out of co-occurrence clustering, as were four to six repertoires with anomalous nucleotide sharing. In its TCRdb copy, this immuneACCESS table keeps in-frame sequences only and misses some clones. Where compared with another copy, unresolved V genes explain less than half of these, and the others have no known cause. V and J calls and clone size follow that table, whereas D and trimming were derived from the DNA. The sample table contains around 150,000 clones; only one count was recorded for 83% of them. The ten largest account for 3.5% to 5% of the sample.

The sample taken for sequencing was PBMCs. The chain is made from TRBV4-2 and TRBJ1-2, with no confidently assigned D gene. The sequence came from a man aged 45-65 years in good health and CMV-seropositive. The CDR3 here reads CASSQDRSLNYGYTF. The nucleotides are TGTGCCAGCAGCCAAGATAGATCCCTGAACTATGGCTACACCTTC.